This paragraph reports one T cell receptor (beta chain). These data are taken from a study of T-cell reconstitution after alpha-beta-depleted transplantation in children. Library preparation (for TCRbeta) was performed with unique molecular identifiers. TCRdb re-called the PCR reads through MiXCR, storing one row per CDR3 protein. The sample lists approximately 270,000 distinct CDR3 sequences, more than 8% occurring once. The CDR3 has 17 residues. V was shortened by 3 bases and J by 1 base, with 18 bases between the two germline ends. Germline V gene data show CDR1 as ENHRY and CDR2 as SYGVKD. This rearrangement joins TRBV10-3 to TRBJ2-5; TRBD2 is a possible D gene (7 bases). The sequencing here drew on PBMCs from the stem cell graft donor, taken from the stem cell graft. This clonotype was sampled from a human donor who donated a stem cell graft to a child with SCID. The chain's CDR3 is CAISDSSGGPSQETQYF. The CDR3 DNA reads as TGTGCCATCAGTGACTCATCCGGGGGGCCCTCCCAAGAGACCCAGTACTTC.